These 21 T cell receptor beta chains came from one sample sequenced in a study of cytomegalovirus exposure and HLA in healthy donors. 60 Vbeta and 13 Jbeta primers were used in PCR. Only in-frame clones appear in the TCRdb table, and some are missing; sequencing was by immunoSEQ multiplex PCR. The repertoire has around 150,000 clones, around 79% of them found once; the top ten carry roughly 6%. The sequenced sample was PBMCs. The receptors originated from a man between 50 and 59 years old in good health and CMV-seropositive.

DNA for the CDR3: TGCGCCAGCAGCGCAGGACAGGGCCCCTACGAGCAGTACTTC. Translated: CASSAGQGPYEQYF. This sequence joins TRBV5-1 and TRBJ2-7, with 8 bases aligning to TRBD1. The CDR3 is 14 amino acids. Germline assignment: CDR1 SGHRS and CDR2 YFSETQ. Losses at the gene ends were 4 bases for V and 2 bases for J; bases not matched to a gene: 5.

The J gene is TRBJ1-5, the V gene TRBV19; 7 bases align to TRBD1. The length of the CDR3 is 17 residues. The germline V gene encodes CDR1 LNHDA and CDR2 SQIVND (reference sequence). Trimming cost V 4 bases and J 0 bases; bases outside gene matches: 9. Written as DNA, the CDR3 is TGTGCCAGTAGTACACCGGGACAGATTAATAGCAATCAGCCCCAGCATTTT. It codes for CASSTPGQINSNQPQHF.

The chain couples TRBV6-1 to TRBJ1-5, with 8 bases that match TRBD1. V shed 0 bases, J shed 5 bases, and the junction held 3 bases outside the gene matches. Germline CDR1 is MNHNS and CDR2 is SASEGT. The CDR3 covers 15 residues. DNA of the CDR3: TGTGCCAGCAGTGAAGCGCCAGGGGGCCATCAGCCCCAGCATTTT. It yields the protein CASSEAPGGHQPQHF.

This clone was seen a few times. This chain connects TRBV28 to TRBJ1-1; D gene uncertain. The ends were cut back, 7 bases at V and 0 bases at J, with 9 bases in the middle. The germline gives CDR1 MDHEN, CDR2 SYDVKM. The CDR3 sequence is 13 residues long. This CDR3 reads CASIRRVNTEAFF. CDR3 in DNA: TGTGCCAGCATACGCCGGGTGAACACTGAAGCTTTCTTT.

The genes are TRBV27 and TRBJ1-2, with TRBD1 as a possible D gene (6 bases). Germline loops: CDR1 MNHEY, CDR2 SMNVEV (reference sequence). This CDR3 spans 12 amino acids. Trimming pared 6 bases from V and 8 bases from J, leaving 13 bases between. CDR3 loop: CASRGGGLGYTF. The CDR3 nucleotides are TGTGCCAGCAGGGGAGGGGGACTAGGCTACACCTTC.

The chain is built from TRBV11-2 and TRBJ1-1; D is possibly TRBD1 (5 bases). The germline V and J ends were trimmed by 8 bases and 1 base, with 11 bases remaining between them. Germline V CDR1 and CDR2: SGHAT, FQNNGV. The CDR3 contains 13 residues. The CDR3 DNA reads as TGTGCCAGCGCTTGGGGGGGGAACACTGAAGCTTTCTTT. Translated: CASAWGGNTEAFF.

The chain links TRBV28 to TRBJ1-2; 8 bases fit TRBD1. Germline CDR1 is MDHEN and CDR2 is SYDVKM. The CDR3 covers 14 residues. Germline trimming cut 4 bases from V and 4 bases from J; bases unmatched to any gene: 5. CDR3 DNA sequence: TGTGCCAGCAGTTCGGGGGGACAGGCCTATGGCTACACCTTC. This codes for CASSSGGQAYGYTF.

CDR3 bases: TGTGCCAGCATGGGACAGGAGGCCTACGAGCAGTACTTC. Translation gives CASMGQEAYEQYF. The J gene is TRBJ2-7, the V gene TRBV6-1; 8 bases agree with TRBD1. The CDR3 runs 13 residues. V dropped 7 bases and J dropped 2; count of bases not matched to a gene: 4. Germline V gene data show CDR1 as MNHNS and CDR2 as SASEGT.

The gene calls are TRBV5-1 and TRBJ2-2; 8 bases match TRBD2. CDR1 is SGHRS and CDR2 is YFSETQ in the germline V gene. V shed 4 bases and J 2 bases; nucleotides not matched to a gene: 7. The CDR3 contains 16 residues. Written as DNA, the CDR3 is TGCGCCAGCAGCCCGGGGGGGAGACTCAACACCGGGGAGCTGTTTTTT. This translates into CASSPGGRLNTGELFF.

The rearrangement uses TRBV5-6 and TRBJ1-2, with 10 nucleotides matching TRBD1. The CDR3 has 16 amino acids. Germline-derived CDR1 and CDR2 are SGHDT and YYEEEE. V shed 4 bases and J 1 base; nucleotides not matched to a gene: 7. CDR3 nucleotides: TGTGCCAGCAGCCGGAACAGGGACAGGGGTAACTATGGCTACACCTTC. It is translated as CASSRNRDRGNYGYTF.

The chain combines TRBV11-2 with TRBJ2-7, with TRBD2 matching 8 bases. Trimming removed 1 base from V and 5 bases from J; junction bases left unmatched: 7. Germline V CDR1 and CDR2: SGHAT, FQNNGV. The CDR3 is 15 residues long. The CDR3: CASSLVLAGIDEQYF. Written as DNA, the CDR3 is TGTGCCAGCAGCTTAGTCCTAGCGGGTATAGACGAGCAGTACTTC.

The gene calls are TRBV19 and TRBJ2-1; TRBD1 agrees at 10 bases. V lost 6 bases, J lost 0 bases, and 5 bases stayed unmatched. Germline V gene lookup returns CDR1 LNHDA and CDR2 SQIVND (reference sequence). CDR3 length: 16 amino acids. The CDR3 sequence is CASSRQGASSYNEQFF. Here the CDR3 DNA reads TGTGCCAGTAGCCGACAGGGGGCGAGCTCCTACAATGAGCAGTTCTTC.

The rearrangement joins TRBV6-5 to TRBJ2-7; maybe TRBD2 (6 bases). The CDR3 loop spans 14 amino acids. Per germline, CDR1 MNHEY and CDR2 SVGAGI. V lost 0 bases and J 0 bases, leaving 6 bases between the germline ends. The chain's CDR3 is CASSYSRDSYEQYF. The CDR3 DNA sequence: TGTGCCAGCAGTTACTCGCGGGACTCCTACGAGCAGTACTTC.

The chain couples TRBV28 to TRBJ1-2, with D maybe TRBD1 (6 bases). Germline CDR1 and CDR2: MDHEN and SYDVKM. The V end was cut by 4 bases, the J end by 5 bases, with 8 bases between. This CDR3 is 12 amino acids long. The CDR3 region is CASSSTGYGYTF. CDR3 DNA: TGTGCCAGCAGTTCAACAGGGTATGGCTACACCTTC.

DNA for the CDR3: TGTGCCAGCAGTTACTCGCCAGGGGACCAAGAGACCCAGTACTTC. Its protein is CASSYSPGDQETQYF. This chain links TRBV6-6 with TRBJ2-5; TRBD1 might be the D (6 bases). The germline V gene encodes CDR1 MNHNY and CDR2 SVGAGI (reference sequence). This CDR3 is 15 amino acids long. V gave up 0 bases and J gave up 0 bases, with 8 bases separating them.

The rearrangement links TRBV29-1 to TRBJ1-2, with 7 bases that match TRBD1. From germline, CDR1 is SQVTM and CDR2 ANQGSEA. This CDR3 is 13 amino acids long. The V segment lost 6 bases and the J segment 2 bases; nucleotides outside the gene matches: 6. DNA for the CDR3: TGCAGCGTGGAGAGGACAGGAAACTATGGCTACACCTTC. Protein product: CSVERTGNYGYTF.

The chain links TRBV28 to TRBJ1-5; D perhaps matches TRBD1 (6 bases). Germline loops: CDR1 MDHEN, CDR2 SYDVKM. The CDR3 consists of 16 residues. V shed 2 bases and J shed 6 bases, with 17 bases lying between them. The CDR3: CASSLGGRGGAQPQHF. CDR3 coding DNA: TGTGCCAGCAGTTTAGGGGGGAGGGGGGGGGCTCAGCCCCAGCATTTT.

CDR3 region: CASSLLPVVQGKETQYF. CDR3 DNA sequence: TGTGCCAGCAGCTTACTCCCCGTCGTACAGGGGAAAGAGACCCAGTACTTC. The chain carries TRBV7-6 and TRBJ2-5; the match to TRBD1 covers 7 bases. Per the germline V gene, CDR1 is SGHVS and CDR2 is FNYEAQ. J lost 3 bases, V lost 2 bases, and 12 bases had no gene match. The CDR3 is 17 amino acids.

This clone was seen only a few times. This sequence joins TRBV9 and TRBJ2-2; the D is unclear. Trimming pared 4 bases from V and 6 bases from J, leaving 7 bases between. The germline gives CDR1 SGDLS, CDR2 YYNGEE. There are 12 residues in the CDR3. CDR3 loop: CASSPSAGELFF. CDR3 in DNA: TGTGCCAGCAGCCCCTCGGCCGGGGAGCTGTTTTTT.

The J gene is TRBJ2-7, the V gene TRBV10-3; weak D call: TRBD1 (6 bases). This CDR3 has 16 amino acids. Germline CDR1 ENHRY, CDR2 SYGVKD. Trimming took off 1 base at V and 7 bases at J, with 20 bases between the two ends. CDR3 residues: CAISEYNRVESREQYF. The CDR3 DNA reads TGTGCCATCAGTGAGTATAACAGGGTAGAGAGCCGAGAGCAGTACTTC.

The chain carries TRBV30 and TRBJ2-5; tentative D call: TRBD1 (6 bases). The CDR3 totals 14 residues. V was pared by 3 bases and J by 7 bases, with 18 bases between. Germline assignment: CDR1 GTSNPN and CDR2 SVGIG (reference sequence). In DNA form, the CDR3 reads TGTGCCTGGAGGAATCTGGACAGTAGGGTGACCCAGTACTTC. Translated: CAWRNLDSRVTQYF. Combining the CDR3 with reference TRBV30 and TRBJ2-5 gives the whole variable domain SQTIHQWPATLVQPVGSPLSLECTVEGTSNPNLYWYRQAAGRGLQLLFYSVGIGQISSEVPQNLSASRPQDRQFILSSKKLLLSDSGFYLCAWRNLDSRVTQYFGPGTRLLVL.